A selection of T cell receptor beta chains follows, all from one sample in a study of T-cell memory formation after mild COVID-19. TCRdb fed the 5' RACE reads into MiXCR, producing one record per CDR3 protein. This table holds some 120,000 distinct CDR3 sequences, about 17% found once. Sequenced: PBMCs or a T cell subset sorted from them (not recorded which). The origin of the receptors is an adult woman who had mild COVID-19 (a few samples of this study predate the infection). Cell type and time point are not known. CDR3s include the opening cysteine and the closing phenylalanine or tryptophan. The D gene is left open where the match is weak. Size values are once, few and many counts, or a class for expanded clones, and some rows have none.

j_gene | abundance | v_gene | d_gene | CDR3aa | CDR3nt
TRBJ1-5 | - | TRBV24-1 | TRBD1 | CATSDSQGVGPNQPQHF | TGTGCCACCAGTGATTCCCAGGGGGTAGGCCCCAATCAGCCCCAGCATTTT
TRBJ2-7 | once | TRBV3-1 | - | CASSQSESYYEQYF | TGTGCCAGCAGCCAATCGGAGTCATACTACGAGCAGTACTTC
TRBJ1-5 | few | TRBV30 | - | CAWSVREHQPQHF | TGTGCCTGGAGTGTACGTGAGCATCAGCCCCAGCATTTT
TRBJ2-2 | few | TRBV9 | TRBD2 | CASSVALTSGRGTGELFF | TGTGCCAGCAGCGTAGCCTTAACTAGCGGGAGAGGTACCGGGGAGCTGTTTTTT
TRBJ1-5 | few | TRBV13 | - | CASSQAPGRPNQPQHF | TGTGCCAGCAGCCAAGCTCCGGGACGGCCGAATCAGCCCCAGCATTTT
TRBJ2-3 | many | TRBV28 | - | CASSLSGRTDTQYF | TGTGCCAGCAGTCTTAGCGGCCGCACAGATACGCAGTATTTT
TRBJ2-7 | many | TRBV12-5 | - | CASGLEDRPYEQYF | TGTGCTAGTGGTTTGGAGGACAGACCCTACGAGCAGTACTTC
TRBJ2-7 | few | TRBV7-9 | TRBD1 | CASSIPPHRGPSYEQYF | TGTGCCAGCAGCATCCCCCCGCACAGGGGTCCCTCCTACGAGCAGTACTTC
TRBJ2-5 | - | TRBV7-6 | - | CASSLAPSVQETQYF | TGTGCCAGCAGCTTAGCCCCTAGCGTTCAAGAGACCCAGTACTTC
TRBJ2-7 | - | TRBV29-1 | - | CSVSGSGDHYEQYF | TGCAGCGTGTCGGGTAGCGGAGACCACTACGAGCAGTACTTC
TRBJ1-2 | - | TRBV10-3 | TRBD1 | CAISPGTGPGGYTF | TGTGCCATCAGCCCCGGGACAGGCCCCGGGGGCTACACCTTC
TRBJ1-2 | few | TRBV20-1 | TRBD1 | CSARELSGGANGYTF | TGCAGTGCTAGAGAACTGTCAGGGGGCGCGAATGGCTACACCTTC
TRBJ2-3 | - | TRBV12-3/TRBV12-4 | - | CASSLLIGLSTDTQYF | TGTGCCAGCAGCCTCCTGATCGGCCTTAGCACAGATACGCAGTATTTT
TRBJ2-3 | few | TRBV7-6 | TRBD2 | CASSSASGSSDTQYF | TGTGCCAGCAGCTCGGCTAGCGGGAGTTCAGATACGCAGTATTTT
TRBJ1-5 | - | TRBV11-2 | - | CASSLDSRQGSNQPQHF | TGTGCCAGCAGCTTAGATTCGAGACAAGGGAGCAATCAGCCCCAGCATTTT
TRBJ1-1 | few | TRBV20-1 | - | CSARGMRWERAEAFF | TGCAGTGCTAGAGGCATGAGGTGGGAACGAGCTGAAGCTTTCTTT